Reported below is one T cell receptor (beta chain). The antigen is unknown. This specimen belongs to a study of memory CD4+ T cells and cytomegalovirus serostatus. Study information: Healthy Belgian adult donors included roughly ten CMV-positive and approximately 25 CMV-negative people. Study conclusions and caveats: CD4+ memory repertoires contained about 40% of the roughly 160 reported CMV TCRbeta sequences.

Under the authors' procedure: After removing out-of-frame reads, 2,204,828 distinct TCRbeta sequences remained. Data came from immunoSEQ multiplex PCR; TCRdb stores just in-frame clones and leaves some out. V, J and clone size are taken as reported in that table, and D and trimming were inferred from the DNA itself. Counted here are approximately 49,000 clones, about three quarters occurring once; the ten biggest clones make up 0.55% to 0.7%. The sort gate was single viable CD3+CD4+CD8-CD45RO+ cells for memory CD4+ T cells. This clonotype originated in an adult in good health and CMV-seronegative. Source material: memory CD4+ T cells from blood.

The CDR3 nucleotides read TGTGCCAGCAGCTTACAGGGGGCCAGCTCCTACGAGCAGTACTTC. Translated: CASSLQGASSYEQYF. This chain uses TRBV7-2 with TRBJ2-7, with 8 bases identical to TRBD1. The trim removed 2 bases at V and 0 bases at J, leaving 3 bases unmatched. From germline, CDR1 is SGHTA and CDR2 FQGNSA. There are 15 residues in the CDR3. Complete variable domain (other parts from reference TRBV7-2 and TRBJ2-7): GAGVSQSPSNKVTEKGKDVELRCDPISGHTALYWYRQSLGQGLEFLIYFQGNSAPDKSGLPSDRFSAERTGGSVSTLTIQRTQQEDSAVYLCASSLQGASSYEQYFGPGTRLTVT.